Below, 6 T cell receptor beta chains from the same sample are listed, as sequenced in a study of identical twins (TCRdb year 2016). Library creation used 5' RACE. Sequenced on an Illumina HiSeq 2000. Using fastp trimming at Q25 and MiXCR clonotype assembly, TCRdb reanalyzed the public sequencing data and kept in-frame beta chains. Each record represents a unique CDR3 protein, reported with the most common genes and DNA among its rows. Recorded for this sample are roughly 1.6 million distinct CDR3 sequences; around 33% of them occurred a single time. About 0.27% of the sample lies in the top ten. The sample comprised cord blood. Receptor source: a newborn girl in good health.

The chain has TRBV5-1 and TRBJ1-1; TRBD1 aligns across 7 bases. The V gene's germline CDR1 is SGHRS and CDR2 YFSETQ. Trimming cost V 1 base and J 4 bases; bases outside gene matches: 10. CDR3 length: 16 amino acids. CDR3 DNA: TGCGCCAGCAGCTTGAAACCGGGCAGGGGGAGCACTGAAGCTTTCTTT. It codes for CASSLKPGRGSTEAFF. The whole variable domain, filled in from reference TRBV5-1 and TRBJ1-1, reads KAGVTQTPRYLIKTRGQQVTLSCSPISGHRSVSWYQQTPGQGLQFLFEYFSETQRNKGNFPGRFSGRQFSNSRSEMNVSTLELGDSALYLCASSLKPGRGSTEAFFGQGTRLTVV.

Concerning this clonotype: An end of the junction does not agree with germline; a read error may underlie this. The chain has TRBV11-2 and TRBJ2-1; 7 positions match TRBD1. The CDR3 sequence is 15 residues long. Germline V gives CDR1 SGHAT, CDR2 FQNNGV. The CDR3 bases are TGTGCCAGCGGCTTAATAGGGACAGATTACAATGAGCAGTTCTTC. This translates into CASGLIGTDYNEQFF.

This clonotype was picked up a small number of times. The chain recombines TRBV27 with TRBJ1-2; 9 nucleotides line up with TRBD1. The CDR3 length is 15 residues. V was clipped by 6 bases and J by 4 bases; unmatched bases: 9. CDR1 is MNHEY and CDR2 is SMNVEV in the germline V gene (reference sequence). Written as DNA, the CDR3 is TGTGCCAGCAGAGTGATACGGGGACAGGGCTATGGCTACACCTTC. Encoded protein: CASRVIRGQGYGYTF.

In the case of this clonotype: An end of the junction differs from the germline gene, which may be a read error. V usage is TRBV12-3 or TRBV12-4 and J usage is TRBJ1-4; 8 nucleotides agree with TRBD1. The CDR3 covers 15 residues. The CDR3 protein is CVSSFLQGANEKLFF. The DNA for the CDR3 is TGTGTCAGCAGTTTTCTCCAGGGGGCTAATGAGAAACTGTTTTTT.

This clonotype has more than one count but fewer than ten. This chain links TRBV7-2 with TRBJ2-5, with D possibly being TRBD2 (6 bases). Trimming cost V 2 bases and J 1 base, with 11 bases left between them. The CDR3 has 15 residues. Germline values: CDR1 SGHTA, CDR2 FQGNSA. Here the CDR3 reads CASSLYPRGQETQYF. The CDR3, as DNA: TGTGCCAGCAGCTTATATCCGCGGGGCCAAGAGACCCAGTACTTC.

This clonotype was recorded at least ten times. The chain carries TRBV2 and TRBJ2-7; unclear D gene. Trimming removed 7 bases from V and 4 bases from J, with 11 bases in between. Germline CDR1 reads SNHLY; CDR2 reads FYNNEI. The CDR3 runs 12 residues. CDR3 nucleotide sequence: TGTGCCAGCACACAGAGATTATACGAGCAGTACTTC. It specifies CASTQRLYEQYF.